The 10 T cell receptor beta chains listed next were all sequenced from one sample in a study of CDR3 diversity in severe acne. TCRdb called the PCR reads again in MiXCR, with one record for every CDR3 protein. Of about 86,000 distinct CDR3 sequences listed, under 60% were seen once; the top ten hold roughly an eighth. The sequencing input was blood. These receptors all stem from a male donor in good health, without acne.

The V gene is TRBV6-2 or TRBV6-3, the J gene TRBJ2-7; 7 bases line up with TRBD2. In germline, CDR1 is MNHEY, CDR2 SVGEGT. V gave up 5 bases and J gave up 4 bases; unmatched junction bases: 5. The CDR3 sequence is 13 residues long. The DNA of the CDR3 is TGTGCCAGCAGTCTAGCGGAGGGGTACGAGCAGTACTTC. Encoded protein: CASSLAEGYEQYF.

This clonotype is medium-sized within its sample. The J gene is TRBJ2-3, the V gene TRBV20-1; a possible D gene is TRBD2 (5 bases). This CDR3 contains 15 residues. Trimming left V 3 bases short and J 4 bases short, with 17 bases between. Germline lookup yields CDR1 DFQATT and CDR2 SNEGSKA (reference sequence). The CDR3 region is CSASSSRGGADTQYF. The CDR3, as DNA: TGCAGTGCTAGCTCTAGCCGGGGTGGCGCAGATACGCAGTATTTT.

As regards this clonotype: Since a much larger clone is just one base distant, this may be a read error. This chain connects TRBV2 to TRBJ2-5; D gene uncertain. CDR3 length: 10 residues. The germline CDR1 and CDR2 sequences are SNHLY and FYNNEI. V lost 6 bases and J 4 bases, leaving 3 bases between the germline ends. The CDR3 sequence: CASRRETQYF. CDR3 DNA sequence: TGTGCCAGCAGGAGAGAGACCCAGTACTTC.

The chain employs TRBV12-3 or TRBV12-4 and TRBJ1-2, with D possibly being TRBD1 (5 bases). Trimming shortened V by 5 bases and J by 4 bases, and 11 bases separated the two germline ends. The CDR3 loop spans 13 amino acids. The CDR3 sequence: CASSHKGRYGYTF. For the CDR3, the DNA is TGTGCCAGCAGTCACAAGGGGCGCTATGGCTACACCTTC.

This clonotype has only a few counts. This rearrangement joins TRBV7-2 to TRBJ1-1; the D gene is possibly TRBD1 (6 bases). In germline, CDR1 is SGHTA, CDR2 FQGNSA. V was trimmed by 5 bases and J by 1 base, leaving 17 bases between them. The CDR3 has 16 residues. CDR3 sequence: CASSQEGGLGNTEAFF. Written as DNA, the CDR3 is TGTGCCAGCAGCCAAGAGGGGGGGCTAGGGAACACTGAAGCTTTCTTT.

A word on this clonotype: This may be a read error: a much more frequent sequence differs by one nucleotide. The conserved closing phenylalanine or tryptophan is absent in this CDR3, likely reflecting a read error. The chain has TRBV2 and TRBJ2-7, with D possibly TRBD2 on 6 matching bases. The V and J ends lost 4 bases and 7 bases respectively, with 11 bases between them. Per the germline V gene, CDR1 is SNHLY and CDR2 is FYNNEI. The CDR3 has 12 amino acids. The CDR3 protein is CASSGSAGEQYS. DNA for the CDR3: TGTGCCAGCAGTGGAAGTGCGGGGGAGCAGTACTCC.

As concerns this clonotype: Without the conserved terminal phenylalanine or tryptophan, this CDR3 likely stems from a read error. The chain has TRBV4-1 and TRBJ2-7; TRBD2 aligns across 7 bases. Per the germline V gene, CDR1 is MGHRA and CDR2 is YSYEKL. This CDR3 has 14 residues. Trimming at V came to 1 base and at J to 6 bases, leaving 6 bases not matched to a gene. CDR3 amino acids: CASSQGSGTAEQYL. CDR3 nucleotides: TGCGCCAGCAGCCAAGGAAGCGGGACGGCCGAGCAGTACCTC.

The rearrangement links TRBV24-1 to TRBJ2-7; 8 bases fit TRBD1. In germline, CDR1 is KGHDR, CDR2 SFDVKD. J lost 6 bases, V lost 9 bases, and 6 bases had no gene match. The CDR3 extends over 12 amino acids. Here the CDR3 DNA reads TGTGCCACCCTGGACAGGGTAGGCGAGCAGTACTTC. Protein: CATLDRVGEQYF.

In this sample, this clonotype turned up a few times. The chain uses TRBV24-1 and TRBJ1-5; a possible D gene is TRBD1 (6 bases). The CDR3 length is 16 residues. Germline loops: CDR1 KGHDR, CDR2 SFDVKD. V shed 3 bases and J shed 2 bases, with 13 bases lying between them. DNA for the CDR3: TGTGCCACCAGTGATCCTTCGGCAGGGGGCAATCAGCCCCAGCATTTT. Protein sequence: CATSDPSAGGNQPQHF.

This clonotype was seen more than once but under ten times. The V gene is TRBV20-1, the J gene TRBJ2-2, with TRBD2 matching 7 bases. Germline values: CDR1 DFQATT, CDR2 SNEGSKA (reference sequence). This CDR3 has 16 residues. V trimming: 1 base; J trimming: 2 bases; junction bases outside the gene matches: 7. CDR3 loop: CSARGQTGGNTGELFF. The CDR3 bases are TGCAGTGCTAGAGGGCAGACGGGGGGTAACACCGGGGAGCTGTTTTTT.